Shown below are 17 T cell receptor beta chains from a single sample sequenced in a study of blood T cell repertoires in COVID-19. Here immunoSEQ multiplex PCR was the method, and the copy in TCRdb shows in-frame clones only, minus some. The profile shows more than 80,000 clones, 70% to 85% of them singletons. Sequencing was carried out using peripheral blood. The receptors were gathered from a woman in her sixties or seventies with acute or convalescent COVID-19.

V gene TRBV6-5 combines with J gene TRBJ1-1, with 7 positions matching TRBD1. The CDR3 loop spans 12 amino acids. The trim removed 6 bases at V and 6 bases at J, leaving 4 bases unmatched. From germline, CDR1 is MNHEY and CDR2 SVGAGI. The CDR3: CASRQGGPEAFF. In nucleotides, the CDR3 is TGTGCCAGCAGGCAGGGGGGCCCTGAAGCTTTCTTT.

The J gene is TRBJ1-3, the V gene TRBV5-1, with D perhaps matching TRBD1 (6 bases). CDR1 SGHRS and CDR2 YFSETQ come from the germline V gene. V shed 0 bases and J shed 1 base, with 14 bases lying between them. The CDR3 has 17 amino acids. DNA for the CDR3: TGCGCCAGCAGCTTGGTGAGGGCAGGGGCTTCTGGAAACACCATATATTTT. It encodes CASSLVRAGASGNTIYF.

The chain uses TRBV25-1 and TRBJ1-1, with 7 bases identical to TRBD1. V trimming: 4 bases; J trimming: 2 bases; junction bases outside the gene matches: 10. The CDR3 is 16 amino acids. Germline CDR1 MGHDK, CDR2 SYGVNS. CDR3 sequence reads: CASSGGRGAENTEAFF. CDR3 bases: TGTGCCAGCAGTGGGGGCAGGGGGGCGGAAAACACTGAAGCTTTCTTT. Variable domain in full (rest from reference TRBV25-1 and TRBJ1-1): EADIYQTPRYLVIGTGKKITLECSQTMGHDKMYWYQQDPGMELHLIHYSYGVNSTEKGDLSSESTVSRIRTEHFPLTLESARPSHTSQYLCASSGGRGAENTEAFFGQGTRLTVV.

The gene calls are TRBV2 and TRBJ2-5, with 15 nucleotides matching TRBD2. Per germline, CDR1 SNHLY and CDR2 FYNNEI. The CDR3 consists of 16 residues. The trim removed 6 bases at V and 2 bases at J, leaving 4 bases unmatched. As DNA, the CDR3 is TGTGCCAGCAGCCTCGGACTAGCGGGAGGGCAAGAGACCCAGTACTTC. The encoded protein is CASSLGLAGGQETQYF.

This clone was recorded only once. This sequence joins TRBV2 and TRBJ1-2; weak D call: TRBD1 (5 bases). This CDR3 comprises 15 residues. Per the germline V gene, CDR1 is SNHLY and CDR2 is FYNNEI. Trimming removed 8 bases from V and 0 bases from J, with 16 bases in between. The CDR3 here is CASVPGTGTNYGYTF. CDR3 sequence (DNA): TGTGCCAGCGTTCCTGGGACTGGGACTAACTATGGCTACACCTTC.

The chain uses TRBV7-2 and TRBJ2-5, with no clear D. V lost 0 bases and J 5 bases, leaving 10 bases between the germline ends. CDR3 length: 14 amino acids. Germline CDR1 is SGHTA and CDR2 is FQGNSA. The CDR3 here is CASSLASEVETQYF. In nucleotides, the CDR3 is TGTGCCAGCAGCTTAGCGAGTGAGGTTGAGACCCAGTACTTC.

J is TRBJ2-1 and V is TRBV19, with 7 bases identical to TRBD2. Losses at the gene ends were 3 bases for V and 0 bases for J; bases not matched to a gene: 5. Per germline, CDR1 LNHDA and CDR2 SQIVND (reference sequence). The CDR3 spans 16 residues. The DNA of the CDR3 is TGTGCCAGTAGTATGCACAGCGGGGACTCCTACAATGAGCAGTTCTTC. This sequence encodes CASSMHSGDSYNEQFF.

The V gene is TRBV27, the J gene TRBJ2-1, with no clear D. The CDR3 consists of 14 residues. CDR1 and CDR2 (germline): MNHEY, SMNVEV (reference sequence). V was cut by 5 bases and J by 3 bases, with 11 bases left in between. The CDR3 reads CASSRIDNYNEQFF. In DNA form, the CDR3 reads TGTGCCAGCAGTAGAATAGACAACTACAATGAGCAGTTCTTC.

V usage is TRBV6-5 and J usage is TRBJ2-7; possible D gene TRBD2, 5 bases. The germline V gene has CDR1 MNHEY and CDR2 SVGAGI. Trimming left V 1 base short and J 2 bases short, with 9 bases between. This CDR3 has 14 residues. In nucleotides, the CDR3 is TGTGCCAGCAGTTACTTGGACTCCGCCTACGAGCAGTACTTC. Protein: CASSYLDSAYEQYF.

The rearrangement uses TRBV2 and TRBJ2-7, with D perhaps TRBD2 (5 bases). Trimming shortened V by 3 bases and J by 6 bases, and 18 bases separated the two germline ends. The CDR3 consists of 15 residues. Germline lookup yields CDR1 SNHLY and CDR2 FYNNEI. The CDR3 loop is CASSDRWASRAEQYF. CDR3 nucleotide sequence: TGTGCCAGCAGTGACAGATGGGCTAGCCGGGCCGAGCAGTACTTC. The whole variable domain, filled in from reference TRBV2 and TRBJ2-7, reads EPEVTQTPSHQVTQMGQEVILRCVPISNHLYFYWYRQILGQKVEFLVSFYNNEISEKSEIFDDQFSVERPDGSNFTLKIRSTKLEDSAMYFCASSDRWASRAEQYFGPGTRLTVT.

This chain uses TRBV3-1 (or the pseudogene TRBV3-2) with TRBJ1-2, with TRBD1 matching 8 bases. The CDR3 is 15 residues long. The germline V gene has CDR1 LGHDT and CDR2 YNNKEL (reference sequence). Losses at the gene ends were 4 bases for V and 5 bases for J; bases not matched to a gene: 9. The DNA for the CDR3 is TGTGCCAGCAGCCCCATGACAGGGGCGGGGTATGGCTACACCTTC. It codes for CASSPMTGAGYGYTF.

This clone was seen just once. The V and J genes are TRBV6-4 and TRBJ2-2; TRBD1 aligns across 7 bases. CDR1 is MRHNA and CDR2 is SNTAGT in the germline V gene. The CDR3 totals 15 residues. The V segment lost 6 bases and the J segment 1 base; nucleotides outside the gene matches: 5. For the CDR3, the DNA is TGTGCCAGCAGACCCGGGACAGTGAACACCGGGGAGCTGTTTTTT. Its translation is CASRPGTVNTGELFF.

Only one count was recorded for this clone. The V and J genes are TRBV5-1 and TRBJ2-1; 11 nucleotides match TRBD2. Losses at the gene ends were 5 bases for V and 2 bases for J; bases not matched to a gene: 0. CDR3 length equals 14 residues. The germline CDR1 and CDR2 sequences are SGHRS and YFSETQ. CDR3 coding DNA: TGCGCCAGCAGGACTAGCGGGGCCTACAATGAGCAGTTCTTC. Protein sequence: CASRTSGAYNEQFF.

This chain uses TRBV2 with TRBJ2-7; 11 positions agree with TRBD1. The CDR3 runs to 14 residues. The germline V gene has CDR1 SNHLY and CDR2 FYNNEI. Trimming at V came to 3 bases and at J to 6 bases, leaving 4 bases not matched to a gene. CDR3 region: CASSDRTGGGEQYF. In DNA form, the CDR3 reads TGTGCCAGCAGTGACCGGACAGGGGGCGGCGAGCAGTACTTC.

The CDR3 is CATRESAYNEQFF. The CDR3 nucleotides are TGTGCCACCCGGGAGAGCGCCTACAATGAGCAGTTCTTC. The rearrangement joins TRBV12-3 or TRBV12-4 to TRBJ2-1; D is perhaps TRBD2 (6 bases). Trimming cost V 10 bases and J 2 bases, with 12 bases left between them. This CDR3 contains 13 residues.

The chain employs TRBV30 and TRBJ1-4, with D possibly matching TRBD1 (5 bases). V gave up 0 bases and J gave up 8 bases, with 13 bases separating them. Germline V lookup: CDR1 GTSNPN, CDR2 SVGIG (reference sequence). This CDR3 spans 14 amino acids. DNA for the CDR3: TGTGCCTGGAGTGTAGGCCGAAAGGGGGAAAAACTGTTTTTT. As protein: CAWSVGRKGEKLFF. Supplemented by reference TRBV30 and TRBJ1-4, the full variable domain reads SQTIHQWPATLVQPVGSPLSLECTVEGTSNPNLYWYRQAAGRGLQLLFYSVGIGQISSEVPQNLSASRPQDRQFILSSKKLLLSDSGFYLCAWSVGRKGEKLFFGSGTQLSVL.

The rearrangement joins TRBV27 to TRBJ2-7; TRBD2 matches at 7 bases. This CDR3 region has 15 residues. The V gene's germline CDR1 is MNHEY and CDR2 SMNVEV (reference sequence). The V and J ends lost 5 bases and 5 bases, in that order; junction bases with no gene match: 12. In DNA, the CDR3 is TGTGCCAGCAGTCCCCAGGGCGGGAGAAAACACGAGCAGTACTTC. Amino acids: CASSPQGGRKHEQYF.